This T cell receptor beta chain stems from a study of vaccination effects on CD4 cells after COVID-19. Sequencing was preceded by expansion of antigen-specific CD4+ T cells with viral peptide pools in the ViraFEST assay. The authors isolated CD4+ T cells after around 10 days of culture. Either the BNT162b2 or mRNA-1273 vaccine was given to participants in two doses. Vaccine recipients lacked prior SARS-CoV-2 infection and had negative nucleocapsid antibodies. This CDR3 contains 15 residues. Deletions cut 0 bases from V and 9 bases from J, with 18 bases between. Germline V gene sequence: CDR1 SGHNT, CDR2 YYREEE (reference sequence). Turning to this clone: Its antigen is not identified.

Using immunoSEQ multiplex PCR, the repertoire was profiled, and TCRdb retains in-frame clones only, with some absent. Of about 24,000 clones listed, around 70% are singletons. V gene TRBV5-4 combines with J gene TRBJ2-5, with TRBD1 as a possible D gene (6 bases). The specimen comprised CD4+ T cells from PBMCs cultured with SARS-CoV-2 spike peptides, sampled after COVID-19 vaccination. This receptor was obtained from a human donor who received a COVID-19 vaccine. CDR3 nucleotide sequence: TGTGCCAGCAGCTTGGCTGGGGCAGGGGAAAAGGCCCAGTACTTC. Translated, it gives CASSLAGAGEKAQYF.